The present entry profiles one TCR beta chain with its context. Its target is unknown. This specimen comes from a study of cytomegalovirus exposure and HLA in healthy donors. Points from the study as a whole: Data from an earlier analysis indicated that most TCR beta V segments were productive either about 87% or about 30% of the time.

13 Jbeta primers and 60 Vbeta primers were used for the PCR. The assay was immunoSEQ multiplex PCR, and TCRdb's table has in-frame clones only and misses some. The data contain 85,000 to 130,000 clones, 79% of them seen just once; the ten biggest clones take up about 4%. The CDR3 length is 16 residues. Germline V gene lookup returns CDR1 LGHNA and CDR2 YNFKEQ. J gave up 9 bases and V 1 base, and 11 bases lay outside the gene matches. Material: PBMCs. This TCR was sampled from a female donor in good health and CMV-seropositive. The J gene is TRBJ2-1, the V gene TRBV4-2, with 8 bases fitting TRBD1. For the CDR3, the DNA is TGTGCCAGCAGCCAAGTGTTAGCGACAGGGGTTACTGAGCAGTTCTTC. It is translated as CASSQVLATGVTEQFF.